Presented here are 18 T cell receptor beta chains from one specimen sequenced in a study of radiation and T cells in renal cell carcinoma. Sequencing was performed with immunoSEQ multiplex PCR; in TCRdb, only in-frame clones are kept and a portion is missing. This sample has approximately 45,000 clones, with approximately 83% found just once. Stated time point: baseline pretreatment blood. Treatment defined: 15 Gy SBRT to primary tumor, nephrectomy 4 weeks later. This specimen consisted of blood, obtained from a patient whose treatment included radiotherapy and nephrectomy. Every receptor here comes from a woman aged 65 to 85 with renal cell carcinoma.

This sequence joins TRBV2 and TRBJ1-5; D might be TRBD1 (6 bases). The V gene lost 10 bases and the J gene lost 1 base, with 20 bases spanning the gap. Germline CDR1 and CDR2: SNHLY and FYNNEI. The CDR3 length is 16 residues. CDR3 residues: CATREGGLDSNQPQHF. In DNA form, the CDR3 reads TGTGCCACAAGGGAGGGGGGACTGGACAGCAATCAGCCCCAGCATTTT. Using reference TRBV2 and TRBJ1-5 for the parts outside the CDR3, the full variable domain is EPEVTQTPSHQVTQMGQEVILRCVPISNHLYFYWYRQILGQKVEFLVSFYNNEISEKSEIFDDQFSVERPDGSNFTLKIRSTKLEDSAMYFCATREGGLDSNQPQHFGDGTRLSIL.

The J gene is TRBJ2-7, the V gene TRBV5-1, with TRBD1 matching over 8 bases. Germline-derived CDR1 and CDR2 are SGHRS and YFSETQ. The V segment lost 2 bases and the J segment 2 bases; nucleotides outside the gene matches: 6. The CDR3 covers 15 residues. The CDR3 sequence: CASSFKQGDPYEQYF. The CDR3 DNA reads TGCGCCAGCAGCTTTAAACAGGGGGATCCCTACGAGCAGTACTTC. The full variable domain, rest sourced from reference TRBV5-1 and TRBJ2-7, is KAGVTQTPRYLIKTRGQQVTLSCSPISGHRSVSWYQQTPGQGLQFLFEYFSETQRNKGNFPGRFSGRQFSNSRSEMNVSTLELGDSALYLCASSFKQGDPYEQYFGPGTRLTVT.

The gene calls are TRBV7-8 and TRBJ1-5; D gene unclear. The V gene lost 3 bases and the J gene lost 3 bases, with 12 bases spanning the gap. The CDR3 has 15 residues. Germline assignment: CDR1 SGHVS and CDR2 FQNEAQ. The CDR3 protein is CASSLGQWVNQPQHF. CDR3 DNA sequence: TGTGCCAGCAGCTTGGGCCAGTGGGTCAATCAGCCCCAGCATTTT. The full variable domain, rest sourced from reference TRBV7-8 and TRBJ1-5, is GAGVSQSPRYKVAKRGQDVALRCDPISGHVSLFWYQQALGQGPEFLTYFQNEAQLDKSGLPSDRFFAERPEGSVSTLKIQRTQQEDSAVYLCASSLGQWVNQPQHFGDGTRLSIL.

This sequence joins TRBV9 and TRBJ1-1; 12 positions agree with TRBD1. The V segment lost 2 bases and the J segment 3 bases; nucleotides outside the gene matches: 2. This CDR3 region has 15 residues. From germline, CDR1 is SGDLS and CDR2 YYNGEE. This CDR3 reads CASSVGTGGDTEAFF. The CDR3 DNA follows: TGTGCCAGCAGCGTGGGGACAGGGGGCGACACTGAAGCTTTCTTT.

The rearrangement uses TRBV7-3 and TRBJ1-1; the match to TRBD1 covers 7 bases. Germline V gives CDR1 SGHTA, CDR2 FQGTGA. The CDR3 is made up of 14 amino acids. V shed 6 bases, J shed 1 base, and the junction held 5 bases outside the gene matches. Here the CDR3 DNA reads TGTGCCAGCAGTTCAGGGGGGCCGAACACTGAAGCTTTCTTT. Protein sequence: CASSSGGPNTEAFF.

This chain links TRBV7-9 with TRBJ1-6, with TRBD1 matching 7 bases. The J segment lost 7 bases and the V segment lost 2 bases, leaving 5 bases of the junction unmatched. CDR1 and CDR2 (germline): SEHNR, FQNEAQ (reference sequence). CDR3 length: 15 amino acids. This CDR3 is CASSLMGQSNSPLHF. The DNA for the CDR3 is TGTGCCAGCAGCTTAATGGGACAGTCAAATTCACCCCTCCACTTT. Full variable domain (rest looked up from reference TRBV7-9 and TRBJ1-6): DTGVSQNPRHKITKRGQNVTFRCDPISEHNRLYWYRQTLGQGPEFLTYFQNEAQLEKSRLLSDRFSAERPKGSFSTLEIQRTEQGDSAMYLCASSLMGQSNSPLHFGNGTRLTVT.

J is TRBJ1-1 and V is TRBV5-1; 8 bases agree with TRBD1. Germline V gene lookup returns CDR1 SGHRS and CDR2 YFSETQ. V was clipped by 2 bases and J by 1 base; unmatched bases: 4. CDR3 length: 15 residues. CDR3 coding DNA: TGCGCCAGCAGCTTCTCCGGGACAGGGAACACTGAAGCTTTCTTT. The encoded protein is CASSFSGTGNTEAFF.

The V gene is TRBV14, the J gene TRBJ2-1; TRBD2 is a possible D gene (5 bases). The germline V and J ends were trimmed by 4 bases and 5 bases, with 15 bases remaining between them. Germline V gene sequence: CDR1 SGHDN, CDR2 FVKESK. The CDR3 has 15 residues. The CDR3 sequence: CASSPPGTLNNEQFF. The CDR3 DNA is TGTGCCAGCAGCCCCCCGGGAACATTAAACAATGAGCAGTTCTTC.

CDR3 residues: CASSPRRQGEIYGYTF. In DNA form, the CDR3 reads TGTGCCAGCTCACCACGTCGACAGGGGGAGATCTATGGCTACACCTTC. This sequence joins TRBV18 and TRBJ1-2; 9 bases agree with TRBD1. Unmatched junction bases numbered 7, after V lost 1 base and J lost 4 bases. CDR3 length: 16 residues. The germline V gene encodes CDR1 KGHSH and CDR2 LQKENI.

The chain employs TRBV7-6 and TRBJ2-1, with 11 bases identical to TRBD2. There are 16 residues in the CDR3. Germline CDR1 is SGHVS and CDR2 is FNYEAQ. V trimming: 5 bases; J trimming: 2 bases; junction bases outside the gene matches: 5. The CDR3 reads CASSANSGRAYNEQFF. CDR3 in DNA: TGTGCCAGCAGCGCAAATAGCGGGAGGGCCTACAATGAGCAGTTCTTC.

This clone was detected only a few times. At one end, the junction sequence differs from germline, possibly due to a read error. The chain has TRBV10-2 and TRBJ2-7, with D tentatively TRBD2 (7 bases). CDR3 length: 14 amino acids. Per the germline V gene, CDR1 is WSHSY and CDR2 is SAAADI. The CDR3 sequence: CASCVGGPSYELYF. CDR3 nucleotides: TGCGCCAGCTGTGTCGGGGGGCCGAGCTACGAGCTGTACTTC.

The chain couples TRBV4-3 to TRBJ2-1; D perhaps matches TRBD1 (6 bases). V lost 3 bases and J lost 8, with 17 bases in between. CDR1 is LGHNA and CDR2 is YSLEER in the germline V gene. The CDR3 length is 15 residues. The CDR3 sequence is CASSQFGQGQHEQFF. CDR3 bases: TGCGCCAGCAGCCAGTTCGGGCAGGGGCAGCATGAGCAGTTCTTC.

The chain joins TRBV5-1 to TRBJ2-5; the D gene is possibly TRBD2 (5 bases). The V end lost 5 bases, the J end lost 4 bases, and 21 bases lay between the germline ends. Germline V lookup: CDR1 SGHRS, CDR2 YFSETQ. CDR3 size: 16 residues. The CDR3 sequence: CASRHPATRGLETQYF. The CDR3 DNA reads as TGCGCCAGCAGACATCCAGCAACCCGAGGGTTAGAGACCCAGTACTTC.

The J gene is TRBJ2-3, the V gene TRBV2; 9 bases match TRBD2. V lost 1 base, J lost 2 bases, and 4 bases stayed unmatched. There are 16 residues in the CDR3. Germline lookup yields CDR1 SNHLY and CDR2 FYNNEI. The DNA for the CDR3 is TGTGCCAGCAGTGAAGGGGCTAGCGGGGCCACAGATACGCAGTATTTT. Its translation: CASSEGASGATDTQYF.

This chain links TRBV5-4 with TRBJ2-3, with 9 bases fitting TRBD1. Trimming took 2 bases from V and 2 from J; bases not matched to a gene: 3. Germline values: CDR1 SGHNT, CDR2 YYREEE (reference sequence). This CDR3 region has 15 residues. CDR3 nucleotides: TGTGCCAGCAGCTTCCGGGACAGGGTCACAGATACGCAGTATTTT. Translated: CASSFRDRVTDTQYF.

This clone was observed a handful of times. The V gene is TRBV4-1, the J gene TRBJ2-7, with 8 bases aligning to TRBD1. The CDR3 is 15 amino acids. CDR1 and CDR2 from the germline V gene are MGHRA and YSYEKL. The ends lost 0 bases at V and 4 bases at J; junction bases unmatched: 5. The CDR3 is CASSQELRGRYEQYF. The CDR3 nucleotides read TGCGCCAGCAGCCAAGAACTCAGGGGGCGGTACGAGCAGTACTTC.

V gene TRBV20-1 combines with J gene TRBJ2-3; no firm D call. The CDR3 spans 11 residues. The V and J ends lost 3 bases and 2 bases respectively, with 3 bases between them. Germline CDR1 is DFQATT and CDR2 is SNEGSKA (reference sequence). In DNA, the CDR3 is TGCAGTGCTAGGGCCACAGATACGCAGTATTTT. It yields the protein CSARATDTQYF.

This clone came up once. This rearrangement joins TRBV5-5 to TRBJ1-2; D gene unclear. The germline V gene has CDR1 SGHKS and CDR2 YYEKEE (reference sequence). This CDR3 spans 11 amino acids. V was trimmed by 1 base and J by 7 bases, leaving 5 bases between them. CDR3 loop: CASSLLGGYTF. The CDR3 nucleotides are TGTGCCAGCAGCTTGCTGGGTGGCTACACCTTC.